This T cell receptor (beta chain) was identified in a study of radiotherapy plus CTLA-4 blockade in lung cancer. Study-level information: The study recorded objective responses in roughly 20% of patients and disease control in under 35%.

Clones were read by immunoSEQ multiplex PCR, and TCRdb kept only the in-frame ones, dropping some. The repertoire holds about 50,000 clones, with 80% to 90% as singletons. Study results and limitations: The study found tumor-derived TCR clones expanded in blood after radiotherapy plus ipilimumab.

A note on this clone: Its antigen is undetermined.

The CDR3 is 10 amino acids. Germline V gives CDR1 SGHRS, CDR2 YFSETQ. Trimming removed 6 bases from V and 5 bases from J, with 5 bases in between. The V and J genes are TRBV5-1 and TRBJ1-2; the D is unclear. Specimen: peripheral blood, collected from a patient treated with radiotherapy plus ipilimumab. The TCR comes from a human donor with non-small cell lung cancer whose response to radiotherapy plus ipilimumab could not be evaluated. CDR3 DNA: TGCGCCAGCAAAGAGTATGGCTACACCTTC. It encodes CASKEYGYTF.